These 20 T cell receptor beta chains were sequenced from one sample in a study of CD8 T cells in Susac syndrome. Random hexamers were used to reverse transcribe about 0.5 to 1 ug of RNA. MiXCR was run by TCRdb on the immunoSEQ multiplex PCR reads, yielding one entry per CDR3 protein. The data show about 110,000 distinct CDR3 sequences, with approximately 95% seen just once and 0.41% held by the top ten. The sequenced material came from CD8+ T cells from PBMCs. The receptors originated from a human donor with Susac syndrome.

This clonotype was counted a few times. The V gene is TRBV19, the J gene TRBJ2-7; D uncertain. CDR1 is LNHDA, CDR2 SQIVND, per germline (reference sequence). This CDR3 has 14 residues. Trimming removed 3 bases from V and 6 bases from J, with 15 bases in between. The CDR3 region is CASSMGSGPVEQYF. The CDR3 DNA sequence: TGTGCCAGTAGTATGGGCTCGGGCCCCGTCGAGCAGTACTTC.

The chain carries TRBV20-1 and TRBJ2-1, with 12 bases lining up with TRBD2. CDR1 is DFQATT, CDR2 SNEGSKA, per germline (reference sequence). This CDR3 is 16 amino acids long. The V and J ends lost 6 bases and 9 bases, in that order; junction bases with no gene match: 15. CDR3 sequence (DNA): TGCAGTGCCAAGTCCCCTACTAGCGGGGGGCTCAGTGAGCAGTTCTTC. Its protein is CSAKSPTSGGLSEQFF.

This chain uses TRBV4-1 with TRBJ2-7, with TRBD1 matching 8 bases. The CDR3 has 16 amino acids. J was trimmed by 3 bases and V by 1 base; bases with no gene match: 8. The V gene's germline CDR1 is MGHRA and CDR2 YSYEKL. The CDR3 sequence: CASSQGPGQVDYEQYF. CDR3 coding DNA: TGCGCCAGCAGCCAAGGACCGGGACAGGTGGACTACGAGCAGTACTTC.

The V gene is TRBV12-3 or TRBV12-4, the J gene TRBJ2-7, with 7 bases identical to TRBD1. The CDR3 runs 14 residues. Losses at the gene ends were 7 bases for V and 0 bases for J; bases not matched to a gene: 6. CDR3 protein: CASKSGGYSYEQYF. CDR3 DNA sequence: TGTGCCAGCAAGTCAGGGGGATACTCCTACGAGCAGTACTTC.

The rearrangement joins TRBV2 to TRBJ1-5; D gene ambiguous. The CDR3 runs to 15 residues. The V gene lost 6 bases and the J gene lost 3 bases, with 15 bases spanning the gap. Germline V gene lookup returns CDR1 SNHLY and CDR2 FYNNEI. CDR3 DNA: TGTGCCAGCAGGGCCGGGATTTTTCCCAATCAGCCCCAGCATTTT. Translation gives CASRAGIFPNQPQHF. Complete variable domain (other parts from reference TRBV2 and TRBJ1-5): EPEVTQTPSHQVTQMGQEVILRCVPISNHLYFYWYRQILGQKVEFLVSFYNNEISEKSEIFDDQFSVERPDGSNFTLKIRSTKLEDSAMYFCASRAGIFPNQPQHFGDGTRLSIL.

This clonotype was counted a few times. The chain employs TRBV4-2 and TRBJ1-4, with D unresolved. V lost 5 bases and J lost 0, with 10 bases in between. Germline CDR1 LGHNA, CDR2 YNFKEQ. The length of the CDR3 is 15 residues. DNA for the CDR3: TGTGCCAGCAGCACAAAGGGCTCAACTAATGAAAAACTGTTTTTT. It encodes CASSTKGSTNEKLFF.

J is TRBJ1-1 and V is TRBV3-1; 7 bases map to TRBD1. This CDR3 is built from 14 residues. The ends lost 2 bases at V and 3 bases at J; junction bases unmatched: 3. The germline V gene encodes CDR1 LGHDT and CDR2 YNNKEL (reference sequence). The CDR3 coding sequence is TGTGCCAGCAGCCAACCGGGACAGCACACTGAAGCTTTCTTT. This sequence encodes CASSQPGQHTEAFF.

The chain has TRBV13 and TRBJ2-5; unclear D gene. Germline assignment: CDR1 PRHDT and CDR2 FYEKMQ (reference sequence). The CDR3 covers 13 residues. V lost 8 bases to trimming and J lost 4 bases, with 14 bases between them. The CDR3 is CASSLKGPETQYF. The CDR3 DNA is TGTGCCAGCTCCTTAAAAGGGCCAGAGACCCAGTACTTC.

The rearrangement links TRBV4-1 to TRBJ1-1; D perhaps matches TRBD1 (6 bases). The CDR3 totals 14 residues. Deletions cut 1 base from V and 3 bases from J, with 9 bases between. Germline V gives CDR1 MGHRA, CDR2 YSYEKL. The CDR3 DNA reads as TGCGCCAGCAGCCAAGTAGAGGGGGACACTGAAGCTTTCTTT. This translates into CASSQVEGDTEAFF.

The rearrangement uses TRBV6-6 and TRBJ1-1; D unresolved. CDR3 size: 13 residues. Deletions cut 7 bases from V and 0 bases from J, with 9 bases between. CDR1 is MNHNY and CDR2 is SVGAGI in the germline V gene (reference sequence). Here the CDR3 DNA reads TGTGCCAGCACAATGAGTATGAACACTGAAGCTTTCTTT. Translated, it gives CASTMSMNTEAFF.

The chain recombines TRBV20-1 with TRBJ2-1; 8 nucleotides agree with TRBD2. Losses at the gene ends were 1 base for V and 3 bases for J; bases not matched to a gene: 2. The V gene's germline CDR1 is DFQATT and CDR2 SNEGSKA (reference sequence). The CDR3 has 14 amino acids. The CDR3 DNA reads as TGCAGTGCTAGAGTTCGGGGGGGCTACAATGAGCAGTTCTTC. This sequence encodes CSARVRGGYNEQFF.

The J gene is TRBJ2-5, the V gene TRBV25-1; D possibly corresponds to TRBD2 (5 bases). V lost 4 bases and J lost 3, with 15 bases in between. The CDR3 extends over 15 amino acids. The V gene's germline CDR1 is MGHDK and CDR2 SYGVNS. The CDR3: CASSAAVQRKETQYF. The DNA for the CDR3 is TGTGCCAGCAGTGCCGCCGTCCAGCGGAAAGAGACCCAGTACTTC.

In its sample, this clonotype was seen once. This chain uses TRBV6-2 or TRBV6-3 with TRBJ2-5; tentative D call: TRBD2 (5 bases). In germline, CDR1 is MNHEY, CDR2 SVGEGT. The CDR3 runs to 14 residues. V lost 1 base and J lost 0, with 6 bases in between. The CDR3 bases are TGTGCCAGCAGTTACTTAGCGAACCAAGAGACCCAGTACTTC. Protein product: CASSYLANQETQYF.

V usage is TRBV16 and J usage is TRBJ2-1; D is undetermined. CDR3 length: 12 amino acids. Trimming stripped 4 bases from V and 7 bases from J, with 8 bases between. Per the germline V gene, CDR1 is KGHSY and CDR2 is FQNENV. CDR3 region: CASSRNGNEQFF. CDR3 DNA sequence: TGTGCCAGCAGCCGAAACGGGAATGAGCAGTTCTTC.

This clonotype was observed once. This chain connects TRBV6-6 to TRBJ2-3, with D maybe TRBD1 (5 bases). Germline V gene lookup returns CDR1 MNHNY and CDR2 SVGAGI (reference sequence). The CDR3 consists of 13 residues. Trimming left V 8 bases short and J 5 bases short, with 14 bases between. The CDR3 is CASSRGQLDTQYF. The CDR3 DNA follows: TGTGCCAGCTCGCGCGGACAATTAGATACGCAGTATTTT.

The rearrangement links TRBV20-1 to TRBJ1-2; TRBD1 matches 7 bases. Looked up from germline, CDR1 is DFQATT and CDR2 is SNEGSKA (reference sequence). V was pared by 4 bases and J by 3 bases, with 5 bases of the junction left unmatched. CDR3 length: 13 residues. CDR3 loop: CSATGTEHYGYTF. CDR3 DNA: TGCAGTGCTACCGGGACAGAGCACTATGGCTACACCTTC.

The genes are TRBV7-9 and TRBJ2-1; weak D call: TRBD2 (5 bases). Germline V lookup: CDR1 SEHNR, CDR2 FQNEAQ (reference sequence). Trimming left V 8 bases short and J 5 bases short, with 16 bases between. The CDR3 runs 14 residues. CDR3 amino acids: CASRSGVENNEQFF. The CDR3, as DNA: TGTGCCAGCCGGTCCGGGGTCGAGAACAATGAGCAGTTCTTC.

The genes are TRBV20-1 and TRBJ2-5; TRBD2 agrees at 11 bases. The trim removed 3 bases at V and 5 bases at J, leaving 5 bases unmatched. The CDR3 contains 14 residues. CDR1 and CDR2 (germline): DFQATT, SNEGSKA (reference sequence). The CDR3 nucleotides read TGCAGTGCTAGGGTAGCGGGGGGGCGGGAGACCCAGTACTTC. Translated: CSARVAGGRETQYF.

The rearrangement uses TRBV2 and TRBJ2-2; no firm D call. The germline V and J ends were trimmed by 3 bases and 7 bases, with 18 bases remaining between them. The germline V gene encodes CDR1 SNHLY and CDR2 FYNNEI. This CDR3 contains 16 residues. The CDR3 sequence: CASSEAFPELGGELFF. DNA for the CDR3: TGTGCCAGCAGTGAGGCTTTCCCGGAGTTGGGCGGGGAGCTGTTTTTT. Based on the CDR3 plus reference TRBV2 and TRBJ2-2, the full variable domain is EPEVTQTPSHQVTQMGQEVILRCVPISNHLYFYWYRQILGQKVEFLVSFYNNEISEKSEIFDDQFSVERPDGSNFTLKIRSTKLEDSAMYFCASSEAFPELGGELFFGEGSRLTVL.

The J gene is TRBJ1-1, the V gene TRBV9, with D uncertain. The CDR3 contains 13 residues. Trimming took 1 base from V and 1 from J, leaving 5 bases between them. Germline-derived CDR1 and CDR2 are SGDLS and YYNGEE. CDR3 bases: TGTGCCAGCAGCGTAAGAGGGAACACTGAAGCTTTCTTT. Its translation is CASSVRGNTEAFF.